The T cell receptor beta chain described here comes from a study of blood T cell repertoires in COVID-19. Seattle patients were enrolled while actively infected and followed longitudinally. Germline V gene lookup returns CDR1 LNHDA and CDR2 SQIVND (reference sequence). This CDR3 spans 13 amino acids. V dropped 3 bases and J dropped 2 bases, with 7 bases sitting between them. As concerns this clone: The sample carries other DNA sequences with the same CDR3.

Some clones are missing from TCRdb's copy, which holds only in-frame ones; the method was immunoSEQ multiplex PCR. The table shows under 200,000 clones, with roughly 83% occurring only once. Sequencing was performed on peripheral blood. The genes are TRBV19 and TRBJ2-5; tentative D call: TRBD1 (5 bases). The sequence was collected from a woman aged 35 to 49 with COVID-19, enrolled during active disease. CDR3 DNA sequence: TGTGCCAGTAGTATTGGGGCTCAAGAGACCCAGTACTTC. Residues: CASSIGAQETQYF.